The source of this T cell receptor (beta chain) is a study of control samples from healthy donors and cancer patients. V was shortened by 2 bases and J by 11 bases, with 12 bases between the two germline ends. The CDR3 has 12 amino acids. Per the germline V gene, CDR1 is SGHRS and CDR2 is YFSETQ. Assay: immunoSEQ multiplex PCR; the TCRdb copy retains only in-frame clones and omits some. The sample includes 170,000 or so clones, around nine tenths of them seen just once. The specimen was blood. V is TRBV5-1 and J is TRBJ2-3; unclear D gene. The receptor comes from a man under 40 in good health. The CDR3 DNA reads TGCGCCAGCAGCTTCGACCGCTCCCTGCAGTATTTT. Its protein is CASSFDRSLQYF. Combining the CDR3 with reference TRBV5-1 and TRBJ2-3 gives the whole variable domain KAGVTQTPRYLIKTRGQQVTLSCSPISGHRSVSWYQQTPGQGLQFLFEYFSETQRNKGNFPGRFSGRQFSNSRSEMNVSTLELGDSALYLCASSFDRSLQYFGPGTRLTVL.